A selection of T cell receptor beta chains follows, all from one sample in a study of metastatic and nonmetastatic thyroid tumors. TCRdb re-called clones via MiXCR from the PCR reads. The sample includes about 89,000 clones, around 13% of them seen just once. The sequenced sample was tumor tissue. These receptors came from a female donor with papillary thyroid cancer or a benign thyroid nodule (not recorded which). Some clones in this sample may be carry-over from other donors' samples. Both conserved end residues are part of each CDR3. Fields, in order: D gene, J gene, clone size, V gene, CDR3 DNA, CDR3 protein. The D gene is left open where the match is weak. Expanded clones are given a class, and other clones once, few, many or no size at all.

d_call: -; j_call: TRBJ2-7; clone_size: -; v_call: TRBV10-3; cdr3_nt: TGTGCCATCAGTGGGGACCTGCCTCGGAAAGGCTCCTACGAACAGTACTTC; cdr3_aa: CAISGDLPRKGSYEQYF
d_call: -; j_call: TRBJ1-2; clone_size: few; v_call: TRBV29-1; cdr3_nt: TGCAGCGTCAGGACCGGAACGGGATATGGCTACACCTTC; cdr3_aa: CSVRTGTGYGYTF
d_call: TRBD1; j_call: TRBJ1-2; clone_size: many; v_call: TRBV13; cdr3_nt: TGTGCCAGCAGCCTCGCCATTCGACAGGGGGCTTATGGCTACACCTTC; cdr3_aa: CASSLAIRQGAYGYTF
d_call: -; j_call: TRBJ1-1; clone_size: many; v_call: TRBV6-1; cdr3_nt: TGTGCCAGCAGTGAAGGGACGGTGAACACTGAAGCTTTCTTT; cdr3_aa: CASSEGTVNTEAFF
d_call: TRBD1; j_call: TRBJ2-3; clone_size: -; v_call: TRBV11-2; cdr3_nt: TGTGCCAGCAGCTTAGGACAGGGGACGAGACCTAGCAAAGATACGCAGTATTTT; cdr3_aa: CASSLGQGTRPSKDTQYF
d_call: -; j_call: TRBJ1-5; clone_size: -; v_call: TRBV6-1; cdr3_nt: TGTGCCAGCAGGGGCACCGTACAGCGGGCCCATCAGCCCCAGCATTTT; cdr3_aa: CASRGTVQRAHQPQHF
d_call: -; j_call: TRBJ1-4; clone_size: many; v_call: TRBV2; cdr3_nt: TGTGCCAGCAGTGAAGTCGGTGGCACTAATGAAAAACTGTTTTTT; cdr3_aa: CASSEVGGTNEKLFF
d_call: -; j_call: TRBJ1-4; clone_size: few; v_call: TRBV29-1; cdr3_nt: TGCAGCGGGGGTGTTCCTAATGAAAAACTGTTTTTT; cdr3_aa: CSGGVPNEKLFF
d_call: TRBD1; j_call: TRBJ1-6; clone_size: many; v_call: TRBV28; cdr3_nt: TGTGCCAGCAGTTTGCCAGGGGGCGGAAATTCACCCCTCCACTTT; cdr3_aa: CASSLPGGGNSPLHF
d_call: -; j_call: TRBJ1-2; clone_size: many; v_call: TRBV5-1; cdr3_nt: TGCGCCAGCAGCTTAGGGGGAAGCCCTGGCTACACCTTC; cdr3_aa: CASSLGGSPGYTF
d_call: -; j_call: TRBJ1-5; clone_size: -; v_call: TRBV28; cdr3_nt: TGTGCCAGCACCTTTGGGTCCGATTTGTCCATGGTGAGCAATCAGCCCCAGCATTTT; cdr3_aa: CASTFGSDLSMVSNQPQHF
d_call: TRBD1; j_call: TRBJ1-5; clone_size: many; v_call: TRBV6-1; cdr3_nt: TGTGCCAGCAGTTCGGGACAGCGGGATCAGCCCCAGCATTTT; cdr3_aa: CASSSGQRDQPQHF
d_call: -; j_call: TRBJ2-1; clone_size: many; v_call: TRBV12-3/TRBV12-4; cdr3_nt: TGTGCCAGCAGTTTGGGGCTACGGAATGAGCAGTTCTTC; cdr3_aa: CASSLGLRNEQFF
d_call: TRBD2; j_call: TRBJ2-5; clone_size: many; v_call: TRBV25-1; cdr3_nt: TGTGCCAGCAGTGAGGCGGGAGGGCCTAGAGAGACCCAGTACTTC; cdr3_aa: CASSEAGGPRETQYF
d_call: -; j_call: TRBJ2-2; clone_size: -; v_call: TRBV7-7; cdr3_nt: TGTGCTAGCAAGGTCGGCTCCTTCGCCGGGGAGCTGTTTTTT; cdr3_aa: CASKVGSFAGELFF
d_call: -; j_call: TRBJ1-1; clone_size: many; v_call: TRBV28; cdr3_nt: TGTGCCAGCAGTGGCAATGAGGGAGGTAGCACTGAAGCTTTCTTT; cdr3_aa: CASSGNEGGSTEAFF
d_call: -; j_call: TRBJ2-7; clone_size: many; v_call: TRBV5-8; cdr3_nt: TGTGCCAGCAGCTTGTCAGGGTTTGAGCAGTACTTC; cdr3_aa: CASSLSGFEQYF
d_call: TRBD2; j_call: TRBJ2-3; clone_size: -; v_call: TRBV7-2; cdr3_nt: TGTGCCAGCAGCTTAAGGGCTAGCGGGGCCACAGATACGCAGTATTTT; cdr3_aa: CASSLRASGATDTQYF
d_call: TRBD2; j_call: TRBJ2-7; clone_size: many; v_call: TRBV7-3; cdr3_nt: TGTGCCAGCAGCTCCCCCGGGACTAGCGGGACAGACTACGAGCAGTACTTC; cdr3_aa: CASSSPGTSGTDYEQYF
d_call: -; j_call: TRBJ2-7; clone_size: many; v_call: TRBV27; cdr3_nt: TGTGCCAGCAGAGAGCTCGCGGGGTCTTACGAGCAGTACTTC; cdr3_aa: CASRELAGSYEQYF
d_call: -; j_call: TRBJ1-6; clone_size: many; v_call: TRBV10-2; cdr3_nt: TGCGCCAGCCATCGAGAGCCCCAGGGGAAGCACTCCTATAATTCACCCCTCCACTTT; cdr3_aa: CASHREPQGKHSYNSPLHF
d_call: TRBD2; j_call: TRBJ2-7; clone_size: many; v_call: TRBV6-1; cdr3_nt: TGTGCCAGCAGGCGCGGACTAGCGGGGACCTACGAGCAGTACTTC; cdr3_aa: CASRRGLAGTYEQYF
d_call: -; j_call: TRBJ2-7; clone_size: many; v_call: TRBV10-3; cdr3_nt: TGTGCCATCAGTGGCGGGGGCACGAGGGAGCAGTACTTC; cdr3_aa: CAISGGGTREQYF
d_call: TRBD2; j_call: TRBJ2-1; clone_size: many; v_call: TRBV7-9; cdr3_nt: TGTGCCAGCAGTCCACTAGCGGGAGGGCCTATTGAGCAGTTCTTC; cdr3_aa: CASSPLAGGPIEQFF
d_call: -; j_call: TRBJ1-5; clone_size: many; v_call: TRBV29-1; cdr3_nt: TGCAGCGTTGCGGAGAACAATAATCAGCCCCAGCATTTT; cdr3_aa: CSVAENNNQPQHF
d_call: -; j_call: TRBJ2-7; clone_size: -; v_call: TRBV7-8; cdr3_nt: TGTGCCAGCAGCTTAGGAACTAGCAGCGGCTACGAGCAGTACTTC; cdr3_aa: CASSLGTSSGYEQYF
d_call: -; j_call: TRBJ1-1; clone_size: many; v_call: TRBV11-2; cdr3_nt: TGTGCCAGCAGCTTTAGGCGGATGAACACTGAAGCTTTCTTT; cdr3_aa: CASSFRRMNTEAFF
d_call: -; j_call: TRBJ2-2; clone_size: many; v_call: TRBV30; cdr3_nt: TGTGCCTGGATGGGGGATTGGGAGGAGCTGTTTTTT; cdr3_aa: CAWMGDWEELFF
d_call: TRBD2; j_call: TRBJ2-1; clone_size: many; v_call: TRBV6-1; cdr3_nt: TGTGCCAGCAGTGAAAATCTACGACTAGCGGGGAACAATGAGCAGTTCTTC; cdr3_aa: CASSENLRLAGNNEQFF
d_call: -; j_call: TRBJ1-3; clone_size: many; v_call: TRBV19; cdr3_nt: TGTGCCAGTAGTCCGACGGCCTCCTCCCCTGGAAACACCATATATTTT; cdr3_aa: CASSPTASSPGNTIYF
d_call: -; j_call: TRBJ2-6; clone_size: -; v_call: TRBV28; cdr3_nt: TGTGCCAGCAGTTCGAGGGAAGGTTACTCTGGGGCCAACGTCCTGACTTTC; cdr3_aa: CASSSREGYSGANVLTF